This T cell receptor (beta chain) stems from a study of blood T cells in healthy people across ages. This CDR3 has 15 residues. Germline V gives CDR1 SGHTA, CDR2 FQGNSA. V shed 4 bases and J 1 base; nucleotides not matched to a gene: 6. A second PCR of roughly 6 to 12 cycles used a sample-barcoded 5' primer and a J-beta primer mix. TCRdb processed the 5' RACE reads anew with MiXCR; each CDR3 protein has one entry. The sample lists hundreds of thousands of distinct CDR3 sequences, around 50% occurring once. V gene TRBV7-2 combines with J gene TRBJ1-1; 7 bases fit TRBD1. The sample comprised blood. The sequence was collected from a woman of 80 years or more in good health. The CDR3 is CASSSQGGRNTEAFF. CDR3 nucleotides: TGTGCCAGCAGCTCCCAGGGGGGACGGAACACTGAAGCTTTCTTT.